This T cell receptor (beta chain) was captured by sequencing in a study of cytomegalovirus exposure and HLA in healthy donors (dated by TCRdb to 2017 to 2019). For context, the study as a whole: An earlier analysis of about 530 of the donors reported roughly 300 Gb of sequence data and 95 million to 120 million unique TCR beta sequences obtained from approximately 180 million T cells. The study aimed to test whether cataloging public T cell receptors could reveal signatures of past pathogen exposure. About 300 gigabases of sequencing data and approximately 84 million unique TCR sequences were included in an early release covering roughly 600 HLA-typed donors. Donor age, sex, ethnicity and CMV serostatus were compiled alongside the repertoire data. To predict cytomegalovirus infection status, the study brought together high-throughput TCR immunosequencing, statistical association of individual TCRs with disease status, and machine learning. A later genetic analysis took genome-wide SNP genotypes for about three fifths of the 666 donors and used that subset as a discovery cohort. The later analysis used no new phenotypic data to find candidate immune exposures, relying instead on TCR beta sequences and their occurrence across donors. Among some 410 genotyped donors of the cohort, an average of approximately 220,000 unique TCR beta nucleotide sequences was sequenced per donor, of which about 19% were non-productive. In an earlier analysis of 587 of the donors, high-throughput TCR beta sequencing was used to judge whether each TCR beta V gene segment behaved as functional or pseudogenic. Every discovery cohort repertoire had been produced on one sequencing platform. The study used immunosequencing to profile the T cell repertoires of several hundred subjects and linked those repertoires to cytomegalovirus serostatus. Roughly 5 DR-DQ haplotypes were treated as single units for association and clustering because of strong linkage in the cohort. Among the approximately 420 genotyped donors, about 83% belonged to the genetic ancestry cluster associated with self-reported Caucasian donors. In addition to the first cohort of around 670 subjects, a separate validation cohort of some 120 different subjects was used. HLA typing covered class I and class II loci at four-digit resolution. To study patterns of TCR occurrence, a later analysis re-analyzed previously published TCR beta repertoires from around 670 donors and added high-resolution HLA genotyping. Typing coverage differed by locus: A, B, C, DRB1 and DQB1 were typed in roughly 620-640 donors, DQA1 in 522, DPA1 in approximately 600, and DPB1 in 400 to 490. General study outcomes and caveats: The presence/absence analyses assumed that sequencing depth was roughly uniform across donors, and that assumption may not be true. According to a later analysis, most CMV-associated TCR beta chains appeared to be HLA-restricted, and the HLA associations seemed to be driven largely by CMV exposure. Across donors, most TCR sequences were observed very rarely, whereas some public TCRs were present in many individuals. When HLA alleles, especially DR and DQ, strongly co-occurred, TCR associations were difficult to assign to individual alleles. A later analysis found that HLA-associated TCR beta chains were more clonally expanded and had lower generation probabilities than equally common non-associated chains. In a later genetic analysis, fewer N-insertions in productive TCRs were reported among donors in an Asian-associated ancestry cluster than the 666-donor mean. The authors suggested that the approach could potentially be extended to other disease states and immunological phenotypes. Broadly in line with IMGT annotations, most TCR beta V segments showed up in productive rearrangements about 87% or about 30% of the time in an earlier analysis of approximately 600 of the donors. A group of highly shared sequence variants was considered likely to be a technical artifact of the sequencing pipeline. For the cohort, immune exposure information was limited to CMV serostatus. The cohort was sequenced for TCR beta chains only, and without alpha or paired-chain data the features that could be detected were limited. The classifier was reported to diagnose cytomegalovirus status with high specificity and sensitivity in both the original and validation cohorts. Because HLA typing was unavailable for some donors at each locus, only the typed subset was used in association tests. A further reported finding was that TCR beta sequences accurately predicted the HLA-A and HLA-B alleles for most subjects in the first cohort. Some IMGT-functional V segments, including TRBV6-2 and TRBV6-3, could not be distinguished by the 87-base-pair reads and were therefore excluded. A total of fewer than 200 TCR beta chains were listed by the study as associated with cytomegalovirus. An association between a missense DCLRE1C variant and V-gene and J-gene trimming of TCR beta chains was found in a later genetic analysis and replicated in an independent cohort. Because counts were too low, more than 15 rarely observed V segments, including chromosome 9 orphons, were excluded from the earlier analysis of 587 of the donors. In a later analysis, several top co-occurrence clusters were reported to appear linked to parvovirus B19, influenza, CMV and Epstein-Barr virus. Three of the identified cytomegalovirus-associated TCR beta chains were confirmed in vitro to be specific for cytomegalovirus antigens. In a later analysis, 16,951 TCR beta sequences were associated with specific HLA alleles at a false discovery rate of 0.05. In a later analysis, TCR association rates were found to vary across HLA loci, with the most associated TCRs seen for DRB1 alleles and the fewest for HLA-C alleles. Linkage disequilibrium might explain the correlated functional status among segregating V segments, but an unknown experimental factor could not be ruled out.

V loses 0 bases of germline sequence and J loses 8 bases, and the interval between the two ends is 13 bases. The germline V gene gives CDR1 as KGHSH and CDR2 as LQKENI. Including the terminal cysteine and phenylalanine, the CDR3 comprises 14 residues. Only the CDR3 DNA is retained, 42 bases long and in frame from the first base. Library preparation was by the immunoSEQ multiplex PCR assay. The multiplex PCR relied on a mix of 60 forward primers for TCR Vbeta segments and 13 reverse primers for TCR Jbeta segments. The CDR3 region of rearranged TCR beta genes was amplified from genomic DNA with a multiplex PCR assay. The amplified TCR beta libraries were sequenced on the Illumina HiSeq System as 87-base-pair reads. Regarding the original processing steps: A later analysis tallied approximately 87 million unique TCR beta chains across the 610 or so repertoires, and 10 million to 11 million of those chains were shared by two or more donors. To remove PCR and sequencing errors, raw reads were error-corrected and collapsed into unique sequences using a nearest-neighbor algorithm that merged closely related sequences. To assign V, D and J gene segments, CDR3 sequences were aligned to IMGT reference sequences. Each retained sequence needed at least a six-nucleotide match to both a V gene segment and a J gene segment. Rearrangements were classified as productive when the CDR3 lacked stop codons and remained in frame with V and J, and all other rearrangements were classified as non-productive. CDR3 was defined by IMGT convention, running from the second conserved V-encoded cysteine to the conserved J-encoded phenylalanine. Sequences without an unambiguous match to a single V gene segment were excluded from the earlier analysis of about 600 of the donors. An earlier analysis of several hundred of the donors called V segments functional above 56.7% productive rearrangements and segregating when the between-donor standard deviation exceeded 5%. A statistical classification framework was built to diagnose cytomegalovirus status from the catalog of TCR beta chain sequences. V and J gene assignment, in a later analysis, came from comparing TCR nucleotide sequences with IMGT/GENE-DB human TR gene sequences. Using the TCRdist pipeline, a later analysis assigned CDR3 sequences along with most-parsimonious VDJ recombination scenarios. A later analysis defined each TCR beta chain by its CDR3 amino acid sequence plus V-gene family, and excluded reads lacking a unique V-gene family. As a way to deal with suspected cross-contamination and a sequencing artifact, a later analysis dropped 500 to 700 nucleotide sequences that were highly shared and had low generation probability. A later analysis calculated a clonal expansion index for each public chain from normalized within-repertoire ranks of inferred template counts. In a later analysis, generation probabilities were computed with a VDJ recombination model fitted to out-of-frame rearrangements, and the resulting probabilities were checked against IGoR. In a later analysis, TCR-TCR, TCR-HLA and TCR-CMV co-occurrence was scored with hypergeometric tests, and a repertoire-size bias correction was applied to TCR pairs. A later analysis estimated false discovery rates by permuting HLA or CMV assignments 20 times. In a later analysis, co-occurring TCRs were grouped with DBSCAN, and TCRdist sequence similarity was added when clustering was performed within HLA-allele-positive subsets. Repertoires with fewer than 30,000 or more than 120,000 public chains were left out of co-occurrence clustering, as were about 5 repertoires with anomalous nucleotide sharing. This is the immuneACCESS table as TCRdb keeps it, with only in-frame sequences that have V and J called. A part of the clones is gone; compared with another copy, unresolved V genes explain less than half, and the rest is unexplained. V, J and clone size are taken as reported in that table, and D and trimming were inferred from the DNA itself. The sample contains around 21,000 clones, over 75% of them found a single time. Approximately 7.4% of the sample goes to the ten largest clones.

The cohort consisted of some 670 healthy bone marrow donors. At the time of sampling, all cohort members were nominally healthy, though unrecorded immune exposures were likely present. The donor was CMV seronegative and was included in the group of a few hundred seronegative cohort members. A peripheral blood sample was collected from each donor, and TCR beta sequencing was performed on peripheral blood mononuclear cells. The Qiagen DNeasy Blood Extraction Kit was used to extract genomic DNA from the blood cell samples. In regard to this clone: Its antigen target is currently unknown. Base quality data are lacking; no much larger clone is found one base away.

Recombination joined TRBV18 with TRBJ1-2, and the D gene may be TRBD1, 6 bases matching. The receptor's source is a man aged 55 to 70 in good health and CMV-seronegative. Source material: PBMCs. The bases read TGTGCCAGCTCACCACCTACACAGGGATACGGCTACACCTTC. It specifies CASSPPTQGYGYTF.